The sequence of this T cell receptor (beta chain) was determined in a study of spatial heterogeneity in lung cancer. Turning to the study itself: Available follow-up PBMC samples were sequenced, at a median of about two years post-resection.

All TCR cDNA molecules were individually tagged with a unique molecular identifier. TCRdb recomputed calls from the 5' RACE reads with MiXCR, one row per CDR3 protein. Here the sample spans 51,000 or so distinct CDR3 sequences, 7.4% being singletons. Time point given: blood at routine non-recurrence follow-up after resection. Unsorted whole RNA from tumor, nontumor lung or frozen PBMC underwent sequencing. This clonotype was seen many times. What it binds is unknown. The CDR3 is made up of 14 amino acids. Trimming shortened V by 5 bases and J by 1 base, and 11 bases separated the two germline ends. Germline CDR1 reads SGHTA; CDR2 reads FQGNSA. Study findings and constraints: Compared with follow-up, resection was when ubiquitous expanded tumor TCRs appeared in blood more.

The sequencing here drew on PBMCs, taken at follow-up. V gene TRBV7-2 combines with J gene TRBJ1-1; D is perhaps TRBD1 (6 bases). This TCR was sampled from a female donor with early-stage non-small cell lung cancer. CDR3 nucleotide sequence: TGTGCCAGCAGCCCACAGGGTACGAACACTGAAGCTTTCTTT. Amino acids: CASSPQGTNTEAFF.